Presented here are 10 T cell receptor beta chains from one specimen sequenced in a study of blood T cells in healthy people across ages. Combining a sample-barcoded 5' primer with a J-beta primer mix, a second PCR ran for about 7 to 11 cycles. TCRdb passed the 5' RACE reads through MiXCR, listing each CDR3 protein once. The repertoire holds 730,000 or so distinct CDR3 sequences, with 40% to 50% as singletons. The sample taken for sequencing was blood. The receptors stem from an older man in good health.

Concerning this clonotype: At one end, the junction sequence differs from germline, possibly due to a read error. This chain joins TRBV5-1 and TRBJ2-7; a weak D match, TRBD2 (5 bases). The germline CDR1 and CDR2 sequences are SGHRS and YFSETQ. The CDR3 consists of 13 residues. The CDR3: CAGSPRGSYEQYF. CDR3 in DNA: TGCGCCGGCAGCCCACGGGGCTCCTACGAGCAGTACTTC.

This chain joins TRBV20-1 and TRBJ2-1; 11 bases are shared with TRBD2. The germline V gene encodes CDR1 DFQATT and CDR2 SNEGSKA (reference sequence). This CDR3 is 13 amino acids long. In DNA, the CDR3 is TGCAGCGTCATAGCGGGAGGGTCCAATGAGCAGTTCTTC. Its protein is CSVIAGGSNEQFF.

The V and J genes are TRBV12-3 or TRBV12-4 and TRBJ2-2, with 8 bases fitting TRBD2. The CDR3 is made up of 16 amino acids. Germline trimming cut 3 bases from V and 7 bases from J; bases unmatched to any gene: 10. Here the CDR3 DNA reads TGTGCCAGCAGTTTGTCAGCGGGAGTCCCGATCGGGGAGCTGTTTTTT. It translates to CASSLSAGVPIGELFF.

This clonotype was seen more than once but under ten times. The chain employs TRBV7-8 and TRBJ2-7, with D possibly being TRBD1 (5 bases). The CDR3 extends over 13 amino acids. The germline CDR1 and CDR2 sequences are SGHVS and FQNEAQ. The V end was cut by 3 bases, the J end by 6 bases, with 12 bases between. The CDR3 DNA follows: TGTGCCAGCAGCTTTCGAACAGGCTTCGAGCAGTACTTC. Translated, it gives CASSFRTGFEQYF.

The genes are TRBV10-3 and TRBJ2-3, with TRBD1 matching over 7 bases. Germline assignment: CDR1 ENHRY and CDR2 SYGVKD. The CDR3 totals 14 residues. Trimming cost V 7 bases and J 1 base; bases outside gene matches: 5. Here the CDR3 DNA reads TGTGCCATCAAAGCAACAGGGGGCACAGATACGCAGTATTTT. Its protein product is CAIKATGGTDTQYF.

As to this clonotype: This may come from a read error, since a much larger clone is one base off. The genes are TRBV11-2 and TRBJ2-1; D gene uncertain. The germline V gene has CDR1 SGHAT and CDR2 FQNNGV. This CDR3 comprises 19 residues. This CDR3 is CANSLDSTRRLKAYNEQFF. The DNA of the CDR3 is TGTGCCAACAGCTTAGACTCCACCCGGCGCCTTAAGGCCTACAATGAGCAGTTCTTC.

The chain couples TRBV20-1 to TRBJ1-2, with 11 positions matching TRBD1. The CDR3 extends over 14 amino acids. Germline V gene data show CDR1 as DFQATT and CDR2 as SNEGSKA (reference sequence). V gave up 5 bases and J gave up 5 bases; unmatched junction bases: 7. CDR3 sequence reads: CSAATGTGGYGYTF. As DNA, the CDR3 is TGCAGTGCTGCAACCGGGACAGGGGGATATGGCTACACCTTC.

V gene TRBV20-1 combines with J gene TRBJ2-3; TRBD2 might be the D (5 bases). The CDR3 length is 14 residues. The germline V gene encodes CDR1 DFQATT and CDR2 SNEGSKA (reference sequence). The V end lost 3 bases, the J end lost 2 bases, and 12 bases lay between the germline ends. The CDR3 region is CSASRLALTDTQYF. The CDR3 DNA reads as TGCAGTGCTAGTCGGCTAGCCCTCACAGATACGCAGTATTTT.

The table lists this clonotype with many counts. This chain links TRBV20-1 with TRBJ2-1; D tentatively fits TRBD1 or TRBD2 (5 bases each). CDR3 length equals 11 residues. The V gene lost 3 bases and the J gene lost 12 bases, with 12 bases spanning the gap. Germline lookup yields CDR1 DFQATT and CDR2 SNEGSKA (reference sequence). CDR3 DNA sequence: TGCAGTGCTAGGTCAGGGACGCTGCAGTTCTTC. As protein: CSARSGTLQFF.

The V and J genes are TRBV6-2 or TRBV6-3 and TRBJ1-5; 7 positions match TRBD1. The CDR3 runs to 15 residues. V gave up 6 bases and J gave up 5 bases; unmatched junction bases: 10. Germline-derived CDR1 and CDR2 are MNHEY and SVGEGT. CDR3 nucleotides: TGTGCCAGCAGACCCGGACAGGTTGGGCATCAGCCCCAGCATTTT. Translation: CASRPGQVGHQPQHF.